This TCR beta chain was captured by sequencing in a study of CD8 T cells in Susac syndrome. Age- and sex-matched healthy donors served as the control group. V was shortened by 2 bases and J by 0 bases, with 5 bases between the two germline ends. The CDR3 runs to 13 residues. Germline CDR1 reads DFQATT; CDR2 reads SNEGSKA (reference sequence). Roughly 0.45 to 1 ug RNA was reverse transcribed with random hexamers. Each CDR3 protein is one row after TCRdb ran MiXCR on the immunoSEQ multiplex PCR reads. This repertoire shows approximately 100,000 distinct CDR3 sequences, 80% to 95% found once; its top ten account for 0.11% to 0.15%.

Sequencing was performed on CD4+ T cells from PBMCs. This TCR was sampled from a human donor in good health. The rearrangement joins TRBV20-1 to TRBJ1-3, with D hard to call. The CDR3: CSARQSSGNTIYF. The CDR3 nucleotides are TGCAGTGCTAGACAGAGCTCTGGAAACACCATATATTTT.